The clone carrying this TCR beta chain is a singleton in its sample. Its specificity is unknown. This sample was taken from a study of cytotoxic CD8 clonotypes in ibrutinib-treated CLL. Across the study: It was after a median around twelve months of treatment, range 6 to 36, that response samples were taken.

The table came from immunoSEQ multiplex PCR; TCRdb's copy has only in-frame clones and leaves some out. The sample consists of approximately 74,000 clones, 80% of them appearing once. V lost 3 bases and J 6 bases, leaving 11 bases between the germline ends. CDR1 and CDR2 (germline): MGHDK, SYGVNS. The CDR3 is 14 residues long. Study-level points and caveats: Baseline clonality exceeded age-matched healthy donors and tracked circulating CD8+ T-cell counts.

PBMCs that had been cryopreserved were the source of 2 to 2.5 micrograms of genomic DNA for TCR beta libraries. Here the sequenced sample was PBMCs, taken at disease progression, from a patient treated with ibrutinib. The clonotype was recovered from a human donor with chronic lymphocytic leukemia. The chain is built from TRBV25-1 and TRBJ2-2; tentatively, D is TRBD2 (5 bases). The CDR3, as DNA: TGTGCCAGCAGTGATGCGGGTGGTGCCGGGGAGCTGTTTTTT. Amino acids: CASSDAGGAGELFF.